A single sample is the source of the 19 T cell receptor beta chains below, sequenced in a study of cytomegalovirus exposure and HLA in healthy donors. The PCR employed 60 Vbeta primers together with 13 Jbeta primers. Using immunoSEQ multiplex PCR, the repertoire was profiled, and TCRdb retains in-frame clones only, with some absent. The sample contains roughly 190,000 clones, about four fifths of which appear only once. Sequenced material: PBMCs. Receptor source: a man aged 35-49 years in good health and CMV-seropositive.

The rearrangement joins TRBV6-5 to TRBJ2-7; 7 bases agree with TRBD1. Germline CDR1 MNHEY, CDR2 SVGAGI. The CDR3 spans 14 residues. Trimming cost V 6 bases and J 1 base; bases outside gene matches: 6. The CDR3 sequence: CASSLRTGSYEQYF. Here the CDR3 DNA reads TGTGCCAGCAGCCTACGGACAGGATCCTACGAGCAGTACTTC.

The CDR3 loop reads CAISESRTRYQETQYF. In nucleotides, the CDR3 is TGTGCCATCAGTGAGTCCAGAACTAGGTACCAAGAGACCCAGTACTTC. The chain uses TRBV10-3 and TRBJ2-5, with D perhaps TRBD2 (5 bases). The length of the CDR3 is 16 residues. The V end lost 0 bases, the J end lost 0 bases, and 11 bases lay between the germline ends. CDR1 and CDR2 from the germline V gene are ENHRY and SYGVKD.

V usage is TRBV27 and J usage is TRBJ2-1, with D possibly being TRBD1 (7 bases). CDR3 length: 16 amino acids. Trimming removed 5 bases at V and 5 bases at J, with 19 bases between. From germline, CDR1 is MNHEY and CDR2 SMNVEV (reference sequence). The CDR3 bases are TGTGCCAGCAGTCCTTGGACAGGCCGGGGGAACAATGAGCAGTTCTTC. As protein: CASSPWTGRGNNEQFF.

The chain carries TRBV4-1 and TRBJ2-6; D gene ambiguous. V lost 3 bases and J lost 5, with 8 bases in between. Per the germline V gene, CDR1 is MGHRA and CDR2 is YSYEKL. The CDR3 contains 14 residues. CDR3 sequence: CASSQAERANVLTF. In nucleotides, the CDR3 is TGCGCCAGCAGCCAGGCGGAACGGGCCAACGTCCTGACTTTC.

V usage is TRBV11-2 and J usage is TRBJ2-7, with D possibly being TRBD1 (6 bases). There are 15 residues in the CDR3. Germline V gene lookup returns CDR1 SGHAT and CDR2 FQNNGV. V was shortened by 0 bases and J by 7 bases, with 16 bases between the two germline ends. CDR3 coding DNA: TGTGCCAGCAGCTTAGATTTGGCAGGGGCCTGGGAGCAGTACTTC. Its translation is CASSLDLAGAWEQYF.

The V and J genes are TRBV25-1 and TRBJ2-5, with a tentative D call TRBD1 (5 bases). Germline loops: CDR1 MGHDK, CDR2 SYGVNS. The CDR3 covers 14 residues. V was trimmed by 4 bases and J by 4 bases, leaving 13 bases between them. CDR3 amino acids: CASSGILGAETQYF. CDR3 coding DNA: TGTGCCAGCAGTGGTATCCTAGGGGCAGAGACCCAGTACTTC.

CDR3 sequence (DNA): TGTGCCAGCAGCCAGGCAGGGCTCTATGGCTACACCTTC. This gives the protein CASSQAGLYGYTF. The chain joins TRBV14 to TRBJ1-2; D might be TRBD1 (5 bases). The CDR3 contains 13 residues. Between the trimmed V and J ends, which lost 3 bases and 4 bases, there was a span of 9 bases. Germline CDR1 reads SGHDN; CDR2 reads FVKESK.

The rearrangement uses TRBV19 and TRBJ1-5, with a weak D call TRBD1 (6 bases). Germline CDR1 LNHDA, CDR2 SQIVND (reference sequence). The CDR3 runs to 17 residues. Trimming cost V 2 bases and J 3 bases, with 17 bases left between them. CDR3 region: CASSISGRGKFNQPQHF. CDR3 DNA sequence: TGTGCCAGTAGTATATCCGGCAGGGGAAAATTCAATCAGCCCCAGCATTTT.

For this clone: Other DNA variants within this sample encode the same CDR3. This chain connects TRBV6-6 to TRBJ1-1; D is ambiguous. Germline V gene lookup returns CDR1 MNHNY and CDR2 SVGAGI (reference sequence). The CDR3 consists of 13 residues. V lost 6 bases, J lost 2 bases, and 10 bases lay in between. CDR3 DNA: TGTGCCAGCAGCTCACGCGGAAACACTGAAGCTTTCTTT. It specifies CASSSRGNTEAFF.

V gene TRBV5-5 combines with J gene TRBJ2-5; 12 bases line up with TRBD2. V shed 2 bases, J shed 4 bases, and the junction held 6 bases outside the gene matches. The length of the CDR3 is 16 residues. Germline V gives CDR1 SGHKS, CDR2 YYEKEE (reference sequence). Here the CDR3 reads CASSFGASGGGETQYF. The CDR3 DNA reads as TGTGCCAGCAGCTTCGGGGCTAGCGGGGGGGGAGAGACCCAGTACTTC.

J is TRBJ2-1 and V is TRBV5-4, with 7 nucleotides matching TRBD1. This CDR3 has 15 amino acids. J lost 5 bases, V lost 4 bases, and 9 bases had no gene match. Looked up from germline, CDR1 is SGHNT and CDR2 is YYREEE (reference sequence). CDR3 sequence (DNA): TGTGCCAGCAGCGTAGGTACAGGGGATCACAATGAGCAGTTCTTC. It yields the protein CASSVGTGDHNEQFF. The full variable domain, in which reference TRBV5-4 and TRBJ2-1 provide the parts outside the CDR3, is ETGVTQSPTHLIKTRGQQVTLRCSSQSGHNTVSWYQQALGQGPQFIFQYYREEENGRGNFPPRFSGLQFPNYSSELNVNALELDDSALYLCASSVGTGDHNEQFFGPGTRLTVL.

This clone was counted a single time. This chain connects TRBV19 to TRBJ1-5, with D unresolved. The V gene's germline CDR1 is LNHDA and CDR2 SQIVND (reference sequence). V lost 1 base, J lost 1 base, and 14 bases lay in between. The CDR3 runs 17 residues. The CDR3 spells CASSIGFGGVSNQPQHF. The CDR3 region has the DNA TGTGCCAGTAGTATAGGGTTTGGCGGGGTAAGCAATCAGCCCCAGCATTTT.

The chain couples TRBV15 to TRBJ2-3; TRBD2 is a possible D gene (5 bases). Trimming left V 0 bases short and J 5 bases short, with 6 bases between. The CDR3 extends over 13 amino acids. The V gene's germline CDR1 is LNHNV and CDR2 YYDKDF (reference sequence). CDR3 nucleotide sequence: TGTGCCACCAGCAGAGATGGGAGAGATACGCAGTATTTT. Amino acids: CATSRDGRDTQYF.

DNA of the CDR3: TGTGCCAGCAGTGAAAGCCCGGGACTATACTACAATGAGCAGTTCTTC. Translating it yields CASSESPGLYYNEQFF. The chain is built from TRBV2 and TRBJ2-1; 7 bases match TRBD2. Per the germline V gene, CDR1 is SNHLY and CDR2 is FYNNEI. V shed 2 bases, J shed 3 bases, and the junction held 7 bases outside the gene matches. This CDR3 region has 16 residues. Drawing the rest from reference TRBV2 and TRBJ2-1, the complete variable domain is EPEVTQTPSHQVTQMGQEVILRCVPISNHLYFYWYRQILGQKVEFLVSFYNNEISEKSEIFDDQFSVERPDGSNFTLKIRSTKLEDSAMYFCASSESPGLYYNEQFFGPGTRLTVL.

The chain employs TRBV27 and TRBJ2-1; TRBD1 matches at 7 bases. Germline loops: CDR1 MNHEY, CDR2 SMNVEV (reference sequence). This CDR3 has 13 residues. V shed 6 bases and J 4 bases; nucleotides not matched to a gene: 3. CDR3 sequence (DNA): TGTGCCAGCAGATCGACAGGGTACAATGAGCAGTTCTTC. This encodes CASRSTGYNEQFF.

This chain connects TRBV29-1 to TRBJ2-7, with 10 bases fitting TRBD1. Per germline, CDR1 SQVTM and CDR2 ANQGSEA. The CDR3 has 14 residues. V was clipped by 6 bases and J by 2 bases; unmatched bases: 7. DNA for the CDR3: TGCAGCGTCGCCGGGACAGGGGATCCCTACGAGCAGTACTTC. This sequence encodes CSVAGTGDPYEQYF.

The chain recombines TRBV2 with TRBJ1-6, with D maybe TRBD1 (5 bases). The CDR3 is made up of 13 amino acids. From germline, CDR1 is SNHLY and CDR2 FYNNEI. V dropped 7 bases and J dropped 6 bases, with 10 bases sitting between them. The CDR3 DNA reads as TGTGCCAGCAACAGACAGAGTAATTCACCCCTCCACTTT. It encodes CASNRQSNSPLHF.

V gene TRBV15 combines with J gene TRBJ2-7; D is unresolved. The CDR3 loop spans 15 amino acids. The germline V and J ends were trimmed by 3 bases and 4 bases, with 16 bases remaining between them. Germline V lookup: CDR1 LNHNV, CDR2 YYDKDF (reference sequence). CDR3 in DNA: TGTGCCACCAGCAGGAATCAGGAAGCCGCATACGAGCAGTACTTC. Amino acids: CATSRNQEAAYEQYF.

The CDR3 is CASSSRDYNEQFF. The CDR3 bases are TGCGCCAGCAGCTCCCGGGACTACAATGAGCAGTTCTTC. This chain joins TRBV5-1 and TRBJ2-1; D perhaps matches TRBD2 (5 bases). CDR1 SGHRS and CDR2 YFSETQ come from the germline V gene. The CDR3 is 13 residues long. V dropped 3 bases and J dropped 3 bases, with 7 bases sitting between them. Drawing the rest from reference TRBV5-1 and TRBJ2-1, the complete variable domain is KAGVTQTPRYLIKTRGQQVTLSCSPISGHRSVSWYQQTPGQGLQFLFEYFSETQRNKGNFPGRFSGRQFSNSRSEMNVSTLELGDSALYLCASSSRDYNEQFFGPGTRLTVL.